This T cell receptor (beta chain) was found in a study of blood T cell repertoires in COVID-19. Background on the study: Collection of acute and convalescent COVID-19 samples took place in the United States, Italy and Spain. T cells, B-cell-depleted T cells, or PBMCs provided the cDNA or gDNA that served as material.

Original handling: Amplification with reference gene primers provided the estimates of nucleated cell counts. Sequencing used immunoSEQ multiplex PCR; TCRdb keeps in-frame clones, though not all of them. Clone size and the V and J calls come from that table; the DNA yielded D and trimming. This table holds about 260,000 clones, over 75% found once. The CDR3 extends over 13 amino acids. The V and J ends lost 11 bases and 0 bases, in that order; junction bases with no gene match: 7. V gene TRBV6-7 combines with J gene TRBJ2-7, with 7 bases identical to TRBD2. TRBV6-7 is placed among ORFs of uncertain function. The sample taken for sequencing was peripheral blood. The source is a human donor in a cohort sampled during active COVID-19. For the CDR3, the DNA is TGTGCCGGGGGGGACCGGGACTCCTACGAGCAGTACTTC. Protein product: CAGGDRDSYEQYF.